Presented here are 19 T cell receptor beta chains from one specimen sequenced in a study of cytomegalovirus exposure and HLA in healthy donors. PCR primers comprised 60 Vbeta and 13 Jbeta primers. The assay was immunoSEQ multiplex PCR, and TCRdb's table has in-frame clones only and misses some. The sample yields 150,000 or so clones, around two thirds seen once. The sample was PBMCs. The receptors were gathered from a man aged 18 to 30 in good health and CMV-seropositive.

The chain combines TRBV2 with TRBJ2-3; 8 bases agree with TRBD2. The CDR3 covers 17 residues. CDR1 and CDR2 from the germline V gene are SNHLY and FYNNEI. Trimming took 8 bases from V and 5 from J; bases not matched to a gene: 18. This chain's CDR3 is CASGREGLTPGKDTQYF. CDR3 DNA sequence: TGTGCCAGCGGCCGGGAGGGCCTTACCCCCGGTAAAGATACGCAGTATTTT.

The J gene is TRBJ2-1, the V gene TRBV11-2, with D possibly TRBD1 on 6 matching bases. Germline V lookup: CDR1 SGHAT, CDR2 FQNNGV. Trimming removed 4 bases from V and 7 bases from J, with 17 bases in between. CDR3 length: 15 amino acids. This CDR3 is CASSYDSRGWNEQFF. The CDR3 region has the DNA TGTGCCAGCAGCTACGATAGCAGGGGATGGAATGAGCAGTTCTTC.

The chain carries TRBV4-3 and TRBJ1-6; D might be TRBD1 (5 bases). The germline gives CDR1 LGHNA, CDR2 YSLEER. The CDR3 length is 15 residues. The germline V and J ends were trimmed by 0 bases and 11 bases, with 14 bases remaining between them. CDR3 in DNA: TGCGCCAGCAGCCAAGAGGGGGGGACGGACACACCCCTCCACTTT. It translates to CASSQEGGTDTPLHF.

This CDR3 reads CASSLGAGGFRSPLHF. The CDR3 bases are TGTGCCAGCAGTTTAGGGGCAGGGGGGTTTCGTTCACCCCTCCACTTT. V gene TRBV27 combines with J gene TRBJ1-6; 7 positions agree with TRBD1. From germline, CDR1 is MNHEY and CDR2 SMNVEV (reference sequence). V trimming: 2 bases; J trimming: 9 bases; junction bases outside the gene matches: 10. CDR3 size: 16 residues.

V usage is TRBV29-1 and J usage is TRBJ2-7; 8 nucleotides agree with TRBD1. The germline gives CDR1 SQVTM, CDR2 ANQGSEA. With V trimmed by 5 bases and J by 7 bases, 7 bases remained unmatched. CDR3 size: 12 residues. This chain's CDR3 is CSVRTGFMEQYF. CDR3 nucleotide sequence: TGCAGCGTTCGGACAGGGTTTATGGAGCAGTACTTC.

The rearrangement joins TRBV4-2 to TRBJ2-7; TRBD2 aligns across 7 bases. Germline assignment: CDR1 LGHNA and CDR2 YNFKEQ. The ends lost 6 bases at V and 7 bases at J; junction bases unmatched: 3. The CDR3 has 11 amino acids. In DNA form, the CDR3 reads TGTGCCAGCAGACGAGCGGGGGAGCAGTACTTC. Translated, it gives CASRRAGEQYF.

The rearrangement joins TRBV6-6 to TRBJ2-5; D perhaps matches TRBD1 (5 bases). V dropped 5 bases and J dropped 2 bases, with 12 bases sitting between them. The CDR3 contains 14 residues. Germline V gene sequence: CDR1 MNHNY, CDR2 SVGAGI (reference sequence). Written as DNA, the CDR3 is TGTGCCAGCAGTCCCATGAAGGGGCAAGAGACCCAGTACTTC. This encodes CASSPMKGQETQYF.

The chain employs TRBV10-1 and TRBJ2-2; 10 nucleotides match TRBD1. V trimming: 6 bases; J trimming: 7 bases; junction bases outside the gene matches: 5. The CDR3 is 14 residues long. Germline V CDR1 and CDR2: WNHNN, SYGVQD (reference sequence). In DNA form, the CDR3 reads TGCGCCAGCAGGACAGGGGGCCCAGGCGGGGAGCTGTTTTTT. It yields the protein CASRTGGPGGELFF.

The rearrangement joins TRBV4-3 to TRBJ2-3; possibly TRBD2 for D (6 bases). CDR1 is LGHNA and CDR2 is YSLEER in the germline V gene. Trimming took 4 bases from V and 10 from J, leaving 15 bases between them. The CDR3 runs 13 residues. As DNA, the CDR3 is TGCGCCAGCAGCCTGGTCAGGACTACCCCGCAGTATTTT. It specifies CASSLVRTTPQYF.

The V call is TRBV5-1, the J call TRBJ2-1; a weak D match, TRBD2 (6 bases). Trimming removed 0 bases at V and 8 bases at J, with 18 bases between. This CDR3 is 16 amino acids long. Germline assignment: CDR1 SGHRS and CDR2 YFSETQ. The CDR3 is CASSLGGGTSQHEQFF. The DNA for the CDR3 is TGCGCCAGCAGCTTGGGCGGAGGGACCTCCCAACATGAGCAGTTCTTC.

This clone was seen only once. The rearrangement joins TRBV6-6 to TRBJ2-5; D perhaps matches TRBD2 (5 bases). Germline assignment: CDR1 MNHNY and CDR2 SVGAGI (reference sequence). Trimming took off 8 bases at V and 9 bases at J, with 16 bases between the two ends. The CDR3 totals 12 residues. The CDR3 region is CASGRTGMSQYF. CDR3 nucleotides: TGTGCCAGCGGAAGGACGGGGATGTCCCAGTACTTC.

The chain combines TRBV4-2 with TRBJ2-7; 8 bases align to TRBD1. The V segment lost 0 bases and the J segment 3 bases; nucleotides outside the gene matches: 4. The CDR3 is 15 residues long. The germline V gene has CDR1 LGHNA and CDR2 YNFKEQ. Here the CDR3 reads CASSQEKQGGYEQYF. The CDR3 nucleotides are TGTGCCAGCAGCCAAGAAAAACAGGGGGGCTACGAGCAGTACTTC.

This clone is a singleton in its sample. The chain couples TRBV7-9 to TRBJ1-4; possible D gene TRBD1, 6 bases. CDR3 length: 15 residues. The V gene lost 11 bases and the J gene lost 2 bases, with 18 bases spanning the gap. Per the germline V gene, CDR1 is SEHNR and CDR2 is FQNEAQ (reference sequence). The CDR3 DNA follows: TGTGCCTCTCAGCTGGGGGGGGCTACTAATGAAAAACTGTTTTTT. Translation: CASQLGGATNEKLFF.

About this clone: Relative to the germline gene, one junction end is altered; a read error may explain this. The V call is TRBV18, the J call TRBJ2-3, with D possibly TRBD1 on 6 matching bases. The germline CDR1 and CDR2 sequences are KGHSH and LQKENI. The CDR3 is 10 residues long. Here the CDR3 DNA reads TGTGCCAGCTCGCAGGAAAACAGGGTTTTT. Translation gives CASSQENRVF. Looking up the rest from reference TRBV18 and TRBJ2-3 gives the full variable domain: NAGVMQNPRHLVRRRGQEARLRCSPMKGHSHVYWYRQLPEEGLKFMVYLQKENIIDESGMPKERFSAEFPKEGPSILRIQQVVRGDSAAYFCASSQENRVFGPGTRLTVL.

This chain joins TRBV5-1 and TRBJ1-2; D perhaps matches TRBD1 (6 bases). The CDR3 loop spans 13 amino acids. Germline-derived CDR1 and CDR2 are SGHRS and YFSETQ. V lost 0 bases and J 4 bases, leaving 7 bases between the germline ends. The chain's CDR3 is CASSLGTVYGYTF. For the CDR3, the DNA is TGCGCCAGCAGCTTGGGGACAGTCTATGGCTACACCTTC.

The chain is built from TRBV15 and TRBJ1-5; no definite D call. The CDR3 contains 16 residues. Germline V gives CDR1 LNHNV, CDR2 YYDKDF (reference sequence). V lost 3 bases and J 7 bases, leaving 19 bases between the germline ends. As DNA, the CDR3 is TGTGCCACCAGCAGGTCCAAAGGGAGTTCTTACCAGCCCCAGCATTTT. Translating it yields CATSRSKGSSYQPQHF.

This chain connects TRBV14 to TRBJ2-2; perhaps TRBD2 as D (6 bases). V dropped 1 base and J dropped 7 bases, with 13 bases sitting between them. The V gene's germline CDR1 is SGHDN and CDR2 FVKESK. CDR3 length: 15 amino acids. The CDR3 is CASSQAGVVVGELFF. DNA of the CDR3: TGTGCCAGCAGCCAAGCGGGAGTAGTTGTCGGGGAGCTGTTTTTT.

This clone was counted only a few times. The chain links TRBV5-5 to TRBJ1-1, with D possibly being TRBD1 (5 bases). The CDR3 consists of 14 residues. The germline V gene has CDR1 SGHKS and CDR2 YYEKEE (reference sequence). Between the trimmed V and J ends, which lost 0 bases and 3 bases, there was a span of 9 bases. CDR3 DNA: TGTGCCAGCAGCTTGGCAAGGGGTGACACTGAAGCTTTCTTT. Its translation: CASSLARGDTEAFF.

V gene TRBV7-9 combines with J gene TRBJ1-1; possibly TRBD1 for D (5 bases). Trimming removed 5 bases from V and 8 bases from J, with 9 bases in between. CDR1 and CDR2 (germline): SEHNR, FQNEAQ (reference sequence). The CDR3 is made up of 11 amino acids. CDR3 DNA sequence: TGTGCCAGCAGCCCCCGGACAGAAGCTTTCTTT. As protein: CASSPRTEAFF.